This T cell receptor (beta chain) was documented in a study of T cells expressing NK-cell markers. The wider study: The TCR beta repertoires originated in sorted CD3+CD56+NKG2C+, CD3+CD56+NKG2C- and CD3+CD56-NKG2C+ T cells. General study findings and limits: Among CD8+ T cells from over 5 donors, dominant NKG2C+ clonotypes accounted for roughly 1.0-7.0%.

Worth noting for this clonotype: Its antigen is currently unknown.

Each CDR3 protein gets one entry in TCRdb, which reprocessed the 5' RACE reads and gives no DNA. The sample is made up of around 380,000 distinct CDR3 sequences, and the top ten hold over 8.5% of it. This TCR was recovered from a woman between 50 and 59 years old in good health. The sequencing input was blood T cells: a sorted CD56 or NKG2C T cell subset, CD4+ or CD8+ T cells, or bulk PBMC T cells (not recorded which).

This CDR3 reads CASGEREGYDEQFF. The chain is built from TRBV27 and TRBJ2-1; the D call from TCRdb, TRBD2, cannot be confirmed without DNA. The germline gives CDR1 MNHEY, CDR2 SMNVEV (reference sequence). The CDR3 totals 14 residues.